The T cell receptor beta chain under discussion was sequenced for a study of circulating CD8 cells and anti-PD-1 response in melanoma. Findings and caveats of the study: Previously treated and treatment-naive patients were pooled together.

This clonotype was observed a few times. What it recognizes is unknown. Using roughly 15 ng of total RNA, TCR libraries were made with the QIAseq Immune Repertoire TCR panel. TCRdb analysed the reads with MiXCR anew, one entry per CDR3 protein. This table has approximately 710 distinct CDR3 sequences, 7% appearing once. Four subsets defined by PD-1 and/or TIGIT were sorted from live CD3+CD8+TCRalphabeta+ cells. The germline V and J ends were trimmed by 6 bases and 3 bases, with 11 bases remaining between them. The CDR3 is 14 amino acids. Germline V gene lookup returns CDR1 LNHDA and CDR2 SQIVND (reference sequence).

J is TRBJ1-4 and V is TRBV19, with unresolved D. This sequence was found in a human donor with melanoma. Source: CD8+ T cells from PBMCs, taken at baseline or after one month of anti-PD-1 therapy (not recorded which). This chain's CDR3 is CASSVRVANEKLFF. Here the CDR3 DNA reads TGTGCCAGTAGCGTGAGGGTGGCTAATGAAAAACTGTTTTTT. Variable domain in full (rest from reference TRBV19 and TRBJ1-4): DGGITQSPKYLFRKEGQNVTLSCEQNLNHDAMYWYRQDPGQGLRLIYYSQIVNDFQKGDIAEGYSVSREKKESFPLTVTSAQKNPTAFYLCASSVRVANEKLFFGSGTQLSVL.